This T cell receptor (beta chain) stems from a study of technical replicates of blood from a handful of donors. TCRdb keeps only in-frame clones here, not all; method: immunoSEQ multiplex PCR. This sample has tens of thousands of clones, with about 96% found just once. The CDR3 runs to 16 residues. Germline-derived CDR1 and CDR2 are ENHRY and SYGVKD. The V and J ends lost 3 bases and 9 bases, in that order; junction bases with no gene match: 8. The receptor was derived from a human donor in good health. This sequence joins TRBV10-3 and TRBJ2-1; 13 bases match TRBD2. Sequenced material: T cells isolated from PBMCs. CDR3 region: CAISDALAGGAGEQFF. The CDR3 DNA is TGTGCCATCAGTGATGCACTAGCGGGAGGGGCGGGTGAGCAGTTCTTC.